These T cell receptor beta chains were read from a single sample in a study of blood T cell repertoires in COVID-19. TCRdb keeps only in-frame clones here, not all; method: immunoSEQ multiplex PCR. The data contain some 90,000 clones, around 85% of them singletons. Sequenced input: peripheral blood. These receptors were obtained from a woman aged 55-69 years with COVID-19, enrolled during active disease. Each CDR3 is given with its conserved first and last residue. D genes are given only for firm matches. Rows may omit the clone size; those that give it use once, few, many or a size class.

clone size: NA
J gene: TRBJ1-3
D gene: NA
V gene: TRBV6-5
CDR3 protein: CASSYGRALSGNTIYF
CDR3 DNA: TGTGCCAGCAGTTACGGCAGGGCCCTCTCTGGAAACACCATATATTTT

clone size: NA
J gene: TRBJ2-1
D gene: TRBD2
V gene: TRBV7-6
CDR3 protein: CASSLDGGIYNEQFF
CDR3 DNA: TGTGCCAGCAGCTTAGACGGGGGGATATACAATGAGCAGTTCTTC

clone size: NA
J gene: TRBJ2-1
D gene: TRBD1
V gene: TRBV29-1
CDR3 protein: CSAGTVFGEQFF
CDR3 DNA: TGCAGCGCTGGGACAGTCTTCGGGGAGCAGTTCTTC

clone size: NA
J gene: TRBJ2-5
D gene: NA
V gene: TRBV7-6
CDR3 protein: CASRQTQGRGETQYF
CDR3 DNA: TGTGCCAGCAGGCAGACTCAGGGGAGGGGAGAGACCCAGTACTTC

clone size: NA
J gene: TRBJ2-5
D gene: NA
V gene: TRBV20-1
CDR3 protein: CSAATEETQYF
CDR3 DNA: TGCAGTGCCGCGACAGAAGAGACCCAGTACTTC

clone size: once
J gene: TRBJ1-2
D gene: NA
V gene: TRBV28
CDR3 protein: CASSLAQDYGYTF
CDR3 DNA: TGTGCCAGCAGTTTGGCACAGGACTATGGCTACACCTTC

clone size: NA
J gene: TRBJ2-7
D gene: TRBD2
V gene: TRBV11-3
CDR3 protein: CASSLGGTSAYEQYF
CDR3 DNA: TGTGCCAGCAGCTTAGGGGGGACTAGCGCCTACGAGCAGTACTTC

clone size: NA
J gene: TRBJ2-1
D gene: TRBD1
V gene: TRBV4-1
CDR3 protein: CASSQEDRGGNEQFF
CDR3 DNA: TGCGCCAGCAGCCAAGAAGACAGGGGAGGCAATGAGCAGTTCTTC

clone size: NA
J gene: TRBJ1-5
D gene: TRBD1
V gene: TRBV5-8
CDR3 protein: CASSLAPTGVSRQPQHF
CDR3 DNA: TGTGCCAGCAGCTTGGCCCCGACAGGGGTATCGAGGCAGCCCCAGCATTTT

clone size: NA
J gene: TRBJ2-7
D gene: TRBD2
V gene: TRBV6-6
CDR3 protein: CASRQRTSGEYEQYF
CDR3 DNA: TGTGCCAGCAGACAACGGACTAGCGGGGAATACGAGCAGTACTTC

clone size: NA
J gene: TRBJ1-2
D gene: NA
V gene: TRBV9
CDR3 protein: CASSPQGPLPYGYTF
CDR3 DNA: TGTGCCAGCAGCCCGCAGGGGCCCCTACCTTATGGCTACACCTTC

clone size: NA
J gene: TRBJ1-1
D gene: TRBD1
V gene: TRBV19
CDR3 protein: CASSKHGTGKVEAFF
CDR3 DNA: TGTGCCAGTAGTAAGCACGGGACAGGGAAGGTTGAAGCTTTCTTT

clone size: NA
J gene: TRBJ2-7
D gene: TRBD1
V gene: TRBV6-5
CDR3 protein: CASRRQGEYEQYF
CDR3 DNA: TGTGCCAGCAGGAGACAGGGGGAATACGAGCAGTACTTC

clone size: NA
J gene: TRBJ1-1
D gene: NA
V gene: TRBV29-1
CDR3 protein: CSAARGVRTNTEAFF
CDR3 DNA: TGCAGCGCCGCCAGGGGCGTCAGGACGAACACTGAAGCTTTCTTT

clone size: once
J gene: TRBJ1-1
D gene: NA
V gene: TRBV6-5
CDR3 protein: CASSRGQLTEAFF
CDR3 DNA: TGTGCCAGCAGCCGCGGACAGTTAACTGAAGCTTTCTTT

clone size: NA
J gene: TRBJ2-3
D gene: NA
V gene: TRBV7-3
CDR3 protein: CASSRGTDTQYF
CDR3 DNA: TGTGCCAGCAGCAGGGGGACCGATACGCAGTATTTT

clone size: NA
J gene: TRBJ1-1
D gene: NA
V gene: TRBV27
CDR3 protein: CASSRGGLDGAEAFF
CDR3 DNA: TGTGCCAGCAGTAGGGGGGGTTTGGATGGGGCTGAAGCTTTCTTT

clone size: NA
J gene: TRBJ2-2
D gene: TRBD1
V gene: TRBV7-6
CDR3 protein: CASSLIQGAAGELFF
CDR3 DNA: TGTGCCAGCAGCTTAATCCAGGGGGCAGCCGGGGAGCTGTTTTTT

clone size: NA
J gene: TRBJ2-3
D gene: NA
V gene: TRBV19
CDR3 protein: CASLRSASGSTSTDTQYF
CDR3 DNA: TGTGCCAGCCTGCGGAGTGCGAGCGGTTCCACTAGCACAGATACGCAGTATTTT

clone size: once
J gene: TRBJ2-2
D gene: TRBD1
V gene: TRBV6-2/TRBV6-3
CDR3 protein: CASSSDRGFGELFF
CDR3 DNA: TGTGCCAGCAGTAGCGACAGGGGGTTCGGGGAGCTGTTTTTT

clone size: NA
J gene: TRBJ2-3
D gene: NA
V gene: TRBV12-2
CDR3 protein: CASRDRTSGGRADTQYF
CDR3 DNA: TGTGCAAGTCGCGACCGGACTAGCGGGGGCCGGGCAGATACGCAGTATTTT

clone size: once
J gene: TRBJ2-5
D gene: TRBD2
V gene: TRBV7-2
CDR3 protein: CASSPFGGEETQYF
CDR3 DNA: TGTGCCAGCAGCCCCTTCGGGGGGGAGGAGACCCAGTACTTC

clone size: NA
J gene: TRBJ1-6
D gene: NA
V gene: TRBV7-2
CDR3 protein: CASSLAGRDSPLHF
CDR3 DNA: TGTGCCAGCAGCTTAGCCGGGAGGGACTCACCCCTCCACTTT

clone size: once
J gene: TRBJ1-5
D gene: NA
V gene: TRBV19
CDR3 protein: CASSMDRNQPQHF
CDR3 DNA: TGTGCCAGTAGTATGGACAGAAATCAGCCCCAGCATTTT

clone size: NA
J gene: TRBJ2-4
D gene: NA
V gene: TRBV11-2
CDR3 protein: CASSLVGAIAKNIQYF
CDR3 DNA: TGTGCCAGCAGCTTAGTAGGAGCAATAGCCAAAAACATTCAGTACTTC

clone size: NA
J gene: TRBJ1-5
D gene: NA
V gene: TRBV5-6
CDR3 protein: CASSLRASSNQPQHF
CDR3 DNA: TGTGCCAGCAGCTTGCGCGCAAGCAGCAATCAGCCCCAGCATTTT

clone size: NA
J gene: TRBJ1-2
D gene: NA
V gene: TRBV4-2
CDR3 protein: CASSQATGPMGYTF
CDR3 DNA: TGTGCCAGCAGCCAAGCCACAGGGCCTATGGGCTACACCTTC

clone size: NA
J gene: TRBJ1-2
D gene: NA
V gene: TRBV7-8
CDR3 protein: CASRHIGRGNYGYTF
CDR3 DNA: TGTGCCAGCAGACATATCGGGAGGGGCAACTATGGCTACACCTTC

clone size: NA
J gene: TRBJ2-6
D gene: NA
V gene: TRBV7-2
CDR3 protein: CASSPRGSGANVLTF
CDR3 DNA: TGTGCCAGCAGCCCACGGGGCTCTGGGGCCAACGTCCTGACTTTC

clone size: NA
J gene: TRBJ2-1
D gene: TRBD2
V gene: TRBV15
CDR3 protein: CATSTWGGSYNEQFF
CDR3 DNA: TGTGCCACCAGCACATGGGGGGGATCCTACAATGAGCAGTTCTTC

clone size: NA
J gene: TRBJ1-2
D gene: NA
V gene: TRBV2
CDR3 protein: CASSSDNNYGYTF
CDR3 DNA: TGTGCCAGCAGCTCAGACAATAACTATGGCTACACCTTC

clone size: NA
J gene: TRBJ1-2
D gene: NA
V gene: TRBV6-2/TRBV6-3
CDR3 protein: CASSHGQPGSYGYTF
CDR3 DNA: TGTGCCAGCAGTCACGGACAGCCCGGTAGTTATGGCTACACCTTC

clone size: NA
J gene: TRBJ1-6
D gene: NA
V gene: TRBV7-9
CDR3 protein: CASSLVPTAGTPLHF
CDR3 DNA: TGTGCCAGCAGCTTAGTACCCACGGCGGGAACACCCCTCCACTTT

clone size: NA
J gene: TRBJ1-6
D gene: NA
V gene: TRBV3-1/TRBV3-2
CDR3 protein: CASRNTVVSPLHF
CDR3 DNA: TGTGCCTCGAGGAACACGGTGGTTTCACCCCTCCACTTT

clone size: NA
J gene: TRBJ1-3
D gene: NA
V gene: TRBV7-9
CDR3 protein: CASSLGPGDTIYF
CDR3 DNA: TGTGCCAGCAGCTTAGGGCCCGGGGACACCATATATTTT

clone size: NA
J gene: TRBJ1-3
D gene: NA
V gene: TRBV27
CDR3 protein: CASSPTRGVGNTIYF
CDR3 DNA: TGTGCCAGCAGTCCCACCAGGGGCGTCGGAAACACCATATATTTT

clone size: NA
J gene: TRBJ1-1
D gene: TRBD1
V gene: TRBV5-1
CDR3 protein: CASTWTGGGRTEAFF
CDR3 DNA: TGCGCCAGCACCTGGACAGGGGGCGGGCGCACTGAAGCTTTCTTT

clone size: NA
J gene: TRBJ2-5
D gene: TRBD1
V gene: TRBV7-2
CDR3 protein: CASREDRGLRETQYF
CDR3 DNA: TGTGCCAGCAGAGAGGACAGGGGGTTAAGGGAGACCCAGTACTTC

clone size: NA
J gene: TRBJ1-4
D gene: NA
V gene: TRBV19
CDR3 protein: CASARVSGTNEKLFF
CDR3 DNA: TGTGCCAGTGCCCGGGTCTCCGGGACTAATGAAAAACTGTTTTTT

clone size: once
J gene: TRBJ1-2
D gene: TRBD1
V gene: TRBV29-1
CDR3 protein: CSVGTGLNLYGYTF
CDR3 DNA: TGCAGCGTGGGGACAGGACTAAATCTCTATGGCTACACCTTC

clone size: once
J gene: TRBJ1-2
D gene: NA
V gene: TRBV25-1
CDR3 protein: CASSELVTANYGYTF
CDR3 DNA: TGTGCCAGCAGTGAATTGGTGACAGCCAACTATGGCTACACCTTC

clone size: NA
J gene: TRBJ2-7
D gene: TRBD2
V gene: TRBV4-2
CDR3 protein: CASSQEGTSGAYEQYF
CDR3 DNA: TGTGCCAGCAGCCAAGAAGGGACTAGCGGGGCGTACGAGCAGTACTTC

clone size: NA
J gene: TRBJ1-5
D gene: TRBD1
V gene: TRBV19
CDR3 protein: CASNPQGAGNQPQHF
CDR3 DNA: TGTGCCAGTAACCCCCAGGGGGCCGGCAATCAGCCCCAGCATTTT